These 2 T cell receptor beta chains came from one sample sequenced in a study of blood T cell repertoires in COVID-19. Sequenced by immunoSEQ multiplex PCR; TCRdb stores in-frame clones only, minus some. The top ten hold around 4.5% of the sample, which has some 90,000 clones, 85% to 90% seen once. The sample consisted of peripheral blood. All receptors derive from a woman of 80 years or more with active or convalescent COVID-19.

This sequence joins TRBV19 and TRBJ2-7; TRBD1 might be the D (7 bases). Looked up from germline, CDR1 is LNHDA and CDR2 is SQIVND (reference sequence). The CDR3 sequence is 15 residues long. The V end was cut by 4 bases, the J end by 4 bases, with 17 bases between. The CDR3 loop reads CASSRGGQAEYEQYF. As DNA, the CDR3 is TGTGCCAGTAGTAGGGGAGGACAGGCCGAATACGAGCAGTACTTC.

This clone was observed many times. The chain recombines TRBV27 with TRBJ1-1; D not resolved. Germline assignment: CDR1 MNHEY and CDR2 SMNVEV (reference sequence). Between the trimmed V and J ends, which lost 0 bases and 0 bases, there was a span of 8 bases. This CDR3 is built from 15 residues. The CDR3 is CASSLSRRLNTEAFF. The DNA of the CDR3 is TGTGCCAGCAGTTTATCGAGGCGGCTGAACACTGAAGCTTTCTTT.